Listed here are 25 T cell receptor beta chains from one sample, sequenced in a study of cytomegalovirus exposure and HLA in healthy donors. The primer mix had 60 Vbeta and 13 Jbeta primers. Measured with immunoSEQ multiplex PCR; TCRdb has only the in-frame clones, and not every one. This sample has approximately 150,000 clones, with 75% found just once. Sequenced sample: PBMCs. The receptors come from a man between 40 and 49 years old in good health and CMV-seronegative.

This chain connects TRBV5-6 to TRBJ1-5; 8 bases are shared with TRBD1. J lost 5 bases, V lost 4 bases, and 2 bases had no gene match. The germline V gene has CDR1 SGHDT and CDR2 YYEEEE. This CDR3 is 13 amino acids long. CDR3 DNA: TGTGCCAGCAGCCTGGACAGGGATCAGCCCCAGCATTTT. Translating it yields CASSLDRDQPQHF.

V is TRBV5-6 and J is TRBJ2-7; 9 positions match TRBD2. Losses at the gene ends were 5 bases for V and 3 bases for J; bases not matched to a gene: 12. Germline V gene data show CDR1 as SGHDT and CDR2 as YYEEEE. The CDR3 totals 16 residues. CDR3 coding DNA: TGTGCCAGCAGGTCCCGCGGGGGGGGAAGCCTCTACGAGCAGTACTTC. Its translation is CASRSRGGGSLYEQYF. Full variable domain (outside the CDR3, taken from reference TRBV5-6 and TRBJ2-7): DAGVTQSPTHLIKTRGQQVTLRCSPKSGHDTVSWYQQALGQGPQFIFQYYEEEERQRGNFPDRFSGHQFPNYSSELNVNALLLGDSALYLCASRSRGGGSLYEQYFGPGTRLTVT.

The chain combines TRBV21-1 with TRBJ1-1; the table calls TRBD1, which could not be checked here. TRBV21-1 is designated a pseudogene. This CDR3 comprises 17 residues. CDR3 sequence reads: CASSNQRRGFGNTEAFF. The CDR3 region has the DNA TGTGCCAGCAGCAATCAGCGCAGGGGGTTCGGGAACACTGAAGCTTTCTTT.

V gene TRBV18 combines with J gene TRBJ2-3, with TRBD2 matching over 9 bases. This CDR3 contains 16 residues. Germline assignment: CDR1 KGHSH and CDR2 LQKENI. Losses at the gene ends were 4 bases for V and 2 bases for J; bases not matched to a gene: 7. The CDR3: CASSRLPSGVTDTQYF. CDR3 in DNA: TGTGCCAGCTCACGCCTTCCTAGCGGGGTCACAGATACGCAGTATTTT.

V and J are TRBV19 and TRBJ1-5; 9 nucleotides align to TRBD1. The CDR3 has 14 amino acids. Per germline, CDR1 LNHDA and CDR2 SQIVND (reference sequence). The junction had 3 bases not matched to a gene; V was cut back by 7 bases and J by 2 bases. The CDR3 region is CASTGDRGNQPQHF. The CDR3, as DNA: TGTGCCAGTACCGGGGACAGGGGCAATCAGCCCCAGCATTTT.

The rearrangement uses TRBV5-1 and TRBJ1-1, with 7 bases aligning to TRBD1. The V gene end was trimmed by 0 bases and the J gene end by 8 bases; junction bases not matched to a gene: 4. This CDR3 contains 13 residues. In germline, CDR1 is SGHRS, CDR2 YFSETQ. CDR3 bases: TGCGCCAGCAGCTTGGTTCAGGGGGGCGAAGCTTTCTTT. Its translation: CASSLVQGGEAFF.

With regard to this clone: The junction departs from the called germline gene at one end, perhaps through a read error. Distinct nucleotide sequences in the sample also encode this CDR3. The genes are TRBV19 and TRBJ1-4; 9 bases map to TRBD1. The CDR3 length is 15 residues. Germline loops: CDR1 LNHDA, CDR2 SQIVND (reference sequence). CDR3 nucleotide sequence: TGTGCCAGCAGTATAAGGGGGACAGGGATTGAAAAACTGTTTTTT. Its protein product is CASSIRGTGIEKLFF. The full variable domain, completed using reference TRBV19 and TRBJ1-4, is DGGITQSPKYLFRKEGQNVTLSCEQNLNHDAMYWYRQDPGQGLRLIYYSQIVNDFQKGDIAEGYSVSREKKESFPLTVTSAQKNPTAFYLCASSIRGTGIEKLFFGSGTQLSVL.

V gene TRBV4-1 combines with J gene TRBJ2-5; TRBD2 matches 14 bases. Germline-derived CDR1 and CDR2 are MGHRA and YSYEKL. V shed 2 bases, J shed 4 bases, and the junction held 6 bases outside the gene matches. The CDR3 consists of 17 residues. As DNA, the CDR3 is TGCGCCAGCAGCCAACTAGGACTAGCGGGGGGTCGAGAGACCCAGTACTTC. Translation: CASSQLGLAGGRETQYF.

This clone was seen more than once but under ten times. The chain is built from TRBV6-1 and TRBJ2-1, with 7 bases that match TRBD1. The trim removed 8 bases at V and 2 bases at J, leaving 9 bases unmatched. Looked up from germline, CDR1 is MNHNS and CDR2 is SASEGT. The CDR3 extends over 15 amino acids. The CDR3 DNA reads TGTGCCAGCGGGCCTCGGACAGGTGCCTACAATGAGCAGTTCTTC. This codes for CASGPRTGAYNEQFF.

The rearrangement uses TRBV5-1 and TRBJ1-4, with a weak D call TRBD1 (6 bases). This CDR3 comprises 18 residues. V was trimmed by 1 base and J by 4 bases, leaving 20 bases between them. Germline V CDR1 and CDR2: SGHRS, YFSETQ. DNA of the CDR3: TGCGCCAGCAGCTTGCCCTACTCACGGGGGGCAGGTAATGAAAAACTGTTTTTT. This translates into CASSLPYSRGAGNEKLFF.

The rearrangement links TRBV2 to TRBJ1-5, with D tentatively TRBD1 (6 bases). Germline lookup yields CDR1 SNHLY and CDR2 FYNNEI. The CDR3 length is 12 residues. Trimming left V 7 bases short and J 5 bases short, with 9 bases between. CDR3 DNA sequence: TGTGCCAGCAAGGGGGGGGATCAGCCCCAGCATTTT. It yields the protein CASKGGDQPQHF.

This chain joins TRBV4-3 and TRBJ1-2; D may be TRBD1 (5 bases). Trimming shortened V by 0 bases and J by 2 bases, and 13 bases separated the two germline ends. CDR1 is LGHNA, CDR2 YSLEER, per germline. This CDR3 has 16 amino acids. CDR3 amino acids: CASSQDGTGNNYGYTF. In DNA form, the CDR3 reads TGCGCCAGCAGCCAAGATGGTACAGGCAACAACTATGGCTACACCTTC.

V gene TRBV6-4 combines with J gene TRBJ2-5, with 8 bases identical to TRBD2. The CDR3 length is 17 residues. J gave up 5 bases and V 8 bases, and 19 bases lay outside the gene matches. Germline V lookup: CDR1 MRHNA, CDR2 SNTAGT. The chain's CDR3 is CASPLVLGPPGGETQYF. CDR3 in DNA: TGTGCCAGCCCACTCGTCCTGGGTCCGCCGGGAGGGGAGACCCAGTACTTC.

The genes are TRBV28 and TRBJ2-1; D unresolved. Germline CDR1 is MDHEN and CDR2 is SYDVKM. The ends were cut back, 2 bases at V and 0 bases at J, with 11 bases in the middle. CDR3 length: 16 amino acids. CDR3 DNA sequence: TGTGCCAGCAGTTTAATTTTACTTAGCTCCTACAATGAGCAGTTCTTC. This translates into CASSLILLSSYNEQFF.

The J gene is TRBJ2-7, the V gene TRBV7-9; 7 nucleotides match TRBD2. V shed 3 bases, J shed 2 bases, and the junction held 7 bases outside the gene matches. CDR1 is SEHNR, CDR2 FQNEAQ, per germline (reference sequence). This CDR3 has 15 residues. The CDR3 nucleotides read TGTGCCAGCAGCTTGCGGACTAGTTTCGCCTACGAGCAGTACTTC. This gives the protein CASSLRTSFAYEQYF.

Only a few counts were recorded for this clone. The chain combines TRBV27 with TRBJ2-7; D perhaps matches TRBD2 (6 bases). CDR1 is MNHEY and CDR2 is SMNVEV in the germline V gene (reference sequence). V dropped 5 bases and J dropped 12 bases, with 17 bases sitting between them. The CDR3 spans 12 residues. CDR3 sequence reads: CASSKGGLFVYF. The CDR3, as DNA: TGTGCCAGCAGTAAAGGAGGGCTGTTCGTGTACTTC.

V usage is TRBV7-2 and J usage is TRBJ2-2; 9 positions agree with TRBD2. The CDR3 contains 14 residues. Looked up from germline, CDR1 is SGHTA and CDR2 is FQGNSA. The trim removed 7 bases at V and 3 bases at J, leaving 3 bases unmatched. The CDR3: CASTGLAYTGELFF. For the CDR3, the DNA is TGTGCCAGCACGGGACTAGCATACACCGGGGAGCTGTTTTTT.

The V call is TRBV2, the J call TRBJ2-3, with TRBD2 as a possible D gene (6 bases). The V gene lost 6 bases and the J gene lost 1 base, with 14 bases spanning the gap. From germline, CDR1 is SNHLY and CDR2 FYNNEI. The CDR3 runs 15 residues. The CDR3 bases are TGTGCCAGCAGACCACTAGCTGGGGGCACAGATACGCAGTATTTT. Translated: CASRPLAGGTDTQYF. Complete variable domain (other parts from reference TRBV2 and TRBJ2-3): EPEVTQTPSHQVTQMGQEVILRCVPISNHLYFYWYRQILGQKVEFLVSFYNNEISEKSEIFDDQFSVERPDGSNFTLKIRSTKLEDSAMYFCASRPLAGGTDTQYFGPGTRLTVL.

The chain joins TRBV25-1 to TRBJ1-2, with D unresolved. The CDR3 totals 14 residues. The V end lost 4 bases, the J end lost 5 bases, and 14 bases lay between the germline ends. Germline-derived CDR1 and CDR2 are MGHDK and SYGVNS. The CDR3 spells CASSGSAGWYGYTF. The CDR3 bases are TGTGCCAGCAGTGGATCTGCAGGCTGGTATGGCTACACCTTC.

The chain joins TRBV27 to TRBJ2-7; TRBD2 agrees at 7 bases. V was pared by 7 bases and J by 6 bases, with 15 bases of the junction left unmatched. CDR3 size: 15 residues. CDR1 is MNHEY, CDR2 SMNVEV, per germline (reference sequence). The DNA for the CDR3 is TGTGCCAGCAAGGGTTCGGGGGACTCGGGGGGCGAGCAGTACTTC. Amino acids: CASKGSGDSGGEQYF.

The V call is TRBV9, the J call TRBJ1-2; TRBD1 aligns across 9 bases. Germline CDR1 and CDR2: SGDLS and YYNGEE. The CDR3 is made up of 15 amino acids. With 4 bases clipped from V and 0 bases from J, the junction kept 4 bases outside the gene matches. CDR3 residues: CASSKGTGSNYGYTF. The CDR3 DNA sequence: TGTGCCAGCAGCAAAGGGACAGGGTCTAACTATGGCTACACCTTC.

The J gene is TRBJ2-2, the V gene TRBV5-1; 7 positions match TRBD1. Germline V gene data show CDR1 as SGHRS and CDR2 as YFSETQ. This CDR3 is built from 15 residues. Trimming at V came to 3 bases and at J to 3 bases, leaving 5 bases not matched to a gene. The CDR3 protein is CASSYEGGYTGELFF. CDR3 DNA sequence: TGCGCCAGCAGCTATGAAGGGGGCTACACCGGGGAGCTGTTTTTT.

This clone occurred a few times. CDR3 amino acids: CASSRRVPGELFF. The CDR3 bases are TGTGCCAGCAGCCGACGGGTCCCTGGGGAGCTGTTTTTT. V and J are TRBV27 and TRBJ2-2; no firm D call. The germline V gene encodes CDR1 MNHEY and CDR2 SMNVEV (reference sequence). The V and J ends lost 6 bases and 8 bases respectively, with 13 bases between them. This CDR3 has 13 amino acids.

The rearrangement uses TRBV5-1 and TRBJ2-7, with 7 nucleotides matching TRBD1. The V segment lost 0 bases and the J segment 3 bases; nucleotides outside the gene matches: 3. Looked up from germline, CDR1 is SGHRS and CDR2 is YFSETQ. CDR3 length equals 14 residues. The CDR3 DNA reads TGCGCCAGCAGCTTGGCGGGACAGAGCTACGAGCAGTACTTC. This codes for CASSLAGQSYEQYF.

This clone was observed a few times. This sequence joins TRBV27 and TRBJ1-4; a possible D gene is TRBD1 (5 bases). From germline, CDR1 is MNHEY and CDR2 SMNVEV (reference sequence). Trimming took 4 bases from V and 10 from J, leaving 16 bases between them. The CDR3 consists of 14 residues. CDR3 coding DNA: TGTGCCAGCAGTTCCGGGACTGCCTTTGGAAAACTGTTTTTT. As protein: CASSSGTAFGKLFF.